The clone carrying this T cell receptor (beta chain) was counted once. Its specificity is unknown. It may be a read error: a sequence one base away is much more abundant. This entry belongs to a study of blood T cells in healthy people across ages. Study-level points and caveats: In the absence of known donor CMV status, changes in expanded clonotypes were possibly confounded.

A sample-barcoded 5' primer and a J-beta primer mix were used in a second PCR of about 7 to 12 cycles. TCRdb itself ran the 5' RACE reads through MiXCR, one entry per CDR3 protein. In the table there are some 900,000 distinct CDR3 sequences, around 49% of which are singletons. Sequenced: blood. This TCR came from a man aged 25-45 years in good health.

Here the CDR3 reads CVSSPVSVYNEQFF. The CDR3 nucleotides are TGTGTCAGCAGCCCAGTTTCGGTTTACAATGAGCAGTTCTTC. The chain employs TRBV7-2 and TRBJ2-1; D not resolved. The CDR3 consists of 14 residues. CDR1 is SGHTA, CDR2 FQGNSA, per germline.